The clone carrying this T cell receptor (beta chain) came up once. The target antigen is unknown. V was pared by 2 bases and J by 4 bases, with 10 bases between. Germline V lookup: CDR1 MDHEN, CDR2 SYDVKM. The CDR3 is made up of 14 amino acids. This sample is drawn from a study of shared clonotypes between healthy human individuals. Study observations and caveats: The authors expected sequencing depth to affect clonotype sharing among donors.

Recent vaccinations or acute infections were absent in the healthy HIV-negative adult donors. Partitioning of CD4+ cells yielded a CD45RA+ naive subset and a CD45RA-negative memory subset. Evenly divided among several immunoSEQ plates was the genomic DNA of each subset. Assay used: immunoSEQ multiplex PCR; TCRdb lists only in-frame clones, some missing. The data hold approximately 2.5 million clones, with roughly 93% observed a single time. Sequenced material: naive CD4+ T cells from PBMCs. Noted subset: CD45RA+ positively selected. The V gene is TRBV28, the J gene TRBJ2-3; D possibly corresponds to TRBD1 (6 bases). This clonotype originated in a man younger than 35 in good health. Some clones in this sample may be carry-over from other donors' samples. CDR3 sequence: CASSLPRGSDTQYF. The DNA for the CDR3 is TGTGCCAGCAGTTTACCTAGGGGGTCAGATACGCAGTATTTT.